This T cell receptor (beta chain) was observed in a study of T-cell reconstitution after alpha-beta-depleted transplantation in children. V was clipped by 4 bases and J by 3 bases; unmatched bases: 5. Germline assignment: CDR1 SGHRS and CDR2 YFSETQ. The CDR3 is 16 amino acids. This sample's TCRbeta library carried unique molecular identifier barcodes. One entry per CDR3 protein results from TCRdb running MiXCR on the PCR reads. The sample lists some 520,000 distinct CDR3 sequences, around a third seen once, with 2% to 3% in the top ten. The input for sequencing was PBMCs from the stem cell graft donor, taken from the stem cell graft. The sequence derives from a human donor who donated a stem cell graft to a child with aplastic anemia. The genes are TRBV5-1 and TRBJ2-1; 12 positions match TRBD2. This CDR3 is CASSGSSGRDYNEQFF. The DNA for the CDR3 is TGCGCCAGCAGCGGATCTAGCGGGAGGGACTACAATGAGCAGTTCTTC.